The clone carrying this T cell receptor beta chain was detected a few times. Naive CD8 cells were CD45RO-negative, positively selected for CCR7, excluding terminally differentiated effector memory CD45RA+ cells. This sample is drawn from a study of shared clonotypes between healthy human individuals. The germline V and J ends were trimmed by 4 bases and 1 base, with 7 bases remaining between them. Germline-derived CDR1 and CDR2 are MGHRA and YSYEKL. The CDR3 is 13 residues long. The assay used deep level. Profiling relied on immunoSEQ multiplex PCR, and the TCRdb table lists in-frame clones only, not all of them. The sample lists roughly 2,000,000 clones, around 93% occurring once.

Specimen: naive CD8+ T cells from PBMCs. This chain uses TRBV4-1 with TRBJ1-1; D call uncertain. The clonotype comes from a man between 18 and 29 years old in good health. Some clones in this sample may be carry-over from other donors' samples. As DNA, the CDR3 is TGCGCCAGCAGCCCTGGCTCGAACACTGAAGCTTTCTTT. Translating it yields CASSPGSNTEAFF.